These 30 T cell receptor beta chains were sequenced from one sample in a study of T-cell reconstitution after alpha-beta-depleted transplantation in children. Preparation of the TCRbeta library involved a method that used unique molecular identifiers. One entry per CDR3 protein results from TCRdb running MiXCR on the PCR reads. The sample lists some 600,000 distinct CDR3 sequences; over 10% were seen once. Here the sequenced sample was PBMCs, mostly from graft donor cells, taken 360 days after TCRalphabeta/CD19-depleted stem cell transplant. Receptors were obtained from a male patient younger than 18 who had a stem cell transplant for acute myeloid leukemia, so the T cells may come from the graft donor.

The V gene is TRBV20-1, the J gene TRBJ2-4; weak D call: TRBD1 (6 bases). The CDR3 contains 16 residues. Germline assignment: CDR1 DFQATT and CDR2 SNEGSKA (reference sequence). The V end lost 6 bases, the J end lost 2 bases, and 20 bases lay between the germline ends. Written as DNA, the CDR3 is TGCAGTGCCTCCTTAGGGGGAGTTATATCCAAAAACATTCAGTACTTC. It specifies CSASLGGVISKNIQYF.

The gene calls are TRBV25-1 and TRBJ2-7; D tentatively fits TRBD1 or TRBD2 (5 bases each). This CDR3 region has 15 residues. Germline V gene data show CDR1 as MGHDK and CDR2 as SYGVNS. Trimming took 6 bases from V and 2 from J, leaving 17 bases between them. CDR3 sequence: CASREPGPSPYEQYF. The CDR3 bases are TGTGCCAGCAGAGAACCGGGACCAAGTCCCTACGAGCAGTACTTC.

In its sample, this clonotype was seen a few times. The chain recombines TRBV7-3 with TRBJ2-1; D perhaps matches TRBD2 (5 bases). This CDR3 has 11 amino acids. The V end was cut by 4 bases, the J end by 10 bases, with 8 bases between. Germline V gene lookup returns CDR1 SGHTA and CDR2 FQGTGA. CDR3 protein: CASSSSKEQFF. The CDR3 region has the DNA TGTGCCAGCAGCTCTAGCAAAGAGCAGTTCTTC.

The chain recombines TRBV7-9 with TRBJ1-5; the match to TRBD1 covers 8 bases. The CDR3 covers 13 residues. V was pared by 5 bases and J by 5 bases, with 2 bases of the junction left unmatched. Germline CDR1 and CDR2: SEHNR and FQNEAQ (reference sequence). DNA of the CDR3: TGTGCCAGCAGCCAGACAGGGGATCAGCCCCAGCATTTT. Amino acid sequence: CASSQTGDQPQHF.

The rearrangement uses TRBV12-3 or TRBV12-4 and TRBJ2-2, with 9 bases matching TRBD1. The V segment lost 1 base and the J segment 6 bases; nucleotides outside the gene matches: 6. The CDR3 spans 16 residues. CDR3 protein: CASSLGRQGGPGELFF. CDR3 DNA sequence: TGTGCCAGCAGTTTAGGCAGACAGGGGGGCCCCGGGGAGCTGTTTTTT.

The chain joins TRBV15 to TRBJ2-1, with D uncertain. V was pared by 0 bases and J by 8 bases, with 8 bases between. The CDR3 spans 13 residues. CDR1 and CDR2 from the germline V gene are LNHNV and YYDKDF (reference sequence). In DNA form, the CDR3 reads TGTGCCACCAGCAGAGAGCAGGTAGATGAGCAGTTCTTC. This sequence encodes CATSREQVDEQFF. Variable domain in full (rest from reference TRBV15 and TRBJ2-1): DAMVIQNPRYQVTQFGKPVTLSCSQTLNHNVMYWYQQKSSQAPKLLFHYYDKDFNNEADTPDNFQSRRPNTSFCFLDIRSPGLGDTAMYLCATSREQVDEQFFGPGTRLTVL.

Only a few counts were recorded for this clonotype. The chain has TRBV4-3 and TRBJ2-3; no clear D gene. V dropped 4 bases and J dropped 1 base, with 6 bases sitting between them. CDR3 length: 13 residues. Germline V gene lookup returns CDR1 LGHNA and CDR2 YSLEER. The CDR3 is CASSREGTDTQYF. The CDR3 bases are TGCGCCAGCAGCCGAGAAGGCACAGATACGCAGTATTTT.

There are many counts of this clonotype. The J gene is TRBJ2-5, the V gene TRBV20-1; possibly TRBD1 for D (6 bases). Germline V gene lookup returns CDR1 DFQATT and CDR2 SNEGSKA (reference sequence). The V end lost 2 bases, the J end lost 5 bases, and 21 bases lay between the germline ends. The CDR3 has 16 amino acids. CDR3 in DNA: TGCAGTGCTAGAAGGCTACCGGGACATGTAACGGAGACCCAGTACTTC. It specifies CSARRLPGHVTETQYF.

For the CDR3, the DNA is TGCGCCAGCAGCTTGGTCCCCCAGGGGGCAAGTTACGAGCAGTACTTC. Its translation is CASSLVPQGASYEQYF. The V call is TRBV5-1, the J call TRBJ2-7, with TRBD1 identical over 8 bases. This CDR3 region has 16 residues. Trimming at V came to 0 bases and at J to 4 bases, leaving 9 bases not matched to a gene. Looked up from germline, CDR1 is SGHRS and CDR2 is YFSETQ.

This clonotype was counted only a few times. The V and J genes are TRBV29-1 and TRBJ2-5, with TRBD1 matching 8 bases. Looked up from germline, CDR1 is SQVTM and CDR2 is ANQGSEA. This CDR3 has 13 residues. The V gene end was trimmed by 6 bases and the J gene end by 2 bases; junction bases not matched to a gene: 5. Here the CDR3 DNA reads TGCAGCGTATCACAGGGGGTTCAAGAGACCCAGTACTTC. Its translation: CSVSQGVQETQYF.

This clonotype occurred a few times. The chain is built from TRBV29-1 and TRBJ2-2; D is unclear. Germline CDR1 and CDR2: SQVTM and ANQGSEA. The V end was cut by 4 bases, the J end by 7 bases, with 7 bases between. The CDR3 runs 11 residues. CDR3 coding DNA: TGCAGCGTTGTTGGTGGCGGGGAGCTGTTTTTT. Residues: CSVVGGGELFF.

This clonotype has only a few counts. This rearrangement joins TRBV29-1 to TRBJ1-2; D is uncertain. The V end lost 3 bases, the J end lost 0 bases, and 11 bases lay between the germline ends. The CDR3 loop spans 14 amino acids. Germline CDR1 and CDR2: SQVTM and ANQGSEA. CDR3 in amino acids: CSVDPVPPNYGYTF. The CDR3 region has the DNA TGCAGCGTTGACCCGGTGCCTCCTAACTATGGCTACACCTTC.

This clonotype appeared many times. J is TRBJ1-5 and V is TRBV12-3 or TRBV12-4; D possibly corresponds to TRBD1 (6 bases). V lost 4 bases and J lost 2, with 12 bases in between. The CDR3 has 15 residues. The CDR3: CASSSGGGGNQPQHF. In nucleotides, the CDR3 is TGTGCCAGCAGTTCCGGAGGGGGGGGCAATCAGCCCCAGCATTTT.

CDR3 protein: CATSKDRVAYNEQFF. DNA of the CDR3: TGTGCCACCAGCAAAGACAGGGTCGCCTACAATGAGCAGTTCTTC. The chain couples TRBV24-1 to TRBJ2-1; TRBD1 matches 7 bases. V was pared by 7 bases and J by 2 bases, with 7 bases of the junction left unmatched. The germline V gene encodes CDR1 KGHDR and CDR2 SFDVKD. This CDR3 is built from 15 residues.

This clonotype was detected only a few times. V and J are TRBV24-1 and TRBJ2-2; TRBD2 agrees at 14 bases. J lost 6 bases, V lost 1 base, and 9 bases had no gene match. This CDR3 comprises 19 residues. The germline gives CDR1 KGHDR, CDR2 SFDVKD. CDR3 sequence reads: CATSDFLPGLAGESGELFF. For the CDR3, the DNA is TGTGCCACCAGTGATTTCTTACCGGGACTAGCGGGAGAGTCCGGGGAGCTGTTTTTT.

This clonotype showed up just a few times. The chain couples TRBV12-3 or TRBV12-4 to TRBJ1-2; TRBD1 might be the D (5 bases). The CDR3 loop spans 15 amino acids. V lost 3 bases and J lost 0, with 11 bases in between. The CDR3: CASSFSGVSNYGYTF. The CDR3 nucleotides are TGTGCCAGCAGTTTCTCGGGGGTATCTAACTATGGCTACACCTTC.

This clonotype was detected ten times or more. The chain couples TRBV5-6 to TRBJ2-7; D remains unclear. Trimming pared 0 bases from V and 7 bases from J, leaving 11 bases between. The CDR3 totals 13 residues. Germline CDR1 reads SGHDT; CDR2 reads YYEEEE. DNA of the CDR3: TGTGCCAGCAGCTTGGTACTGAAGGGTGAGCAGTACTTC. It codes for CASSLVLKGEQYF.

This clonotype was detected a few times. The V gene is TRBV7-2, the J gene TRBJ2-1; D is perhaps TRBD2 (6 bases). The CDR3 contains 14 residues. Deletions cut 7 bases from V and 4 bases from J, with 14 bases between. Germline CDR1 reads SGHTA; CDR2 reads FQGNSA. DNA of the CDR3: TGTGCCAGCACCCGGCGGGACCCATACAATGAGCAGTTCTTC. This gives the protein CASTRRDPYNEQFF.

This clonotype was observed a handful of times. The genes are TRBV7-2 and TRBJ2-3; possibly TRBD1 for D (6 bases). The CDR3 length is 14 residues. V lost 7 bases and J lost 4, with 15 bases in between. Looked up from germline, CDR1 is SGHTA and CDR2 is FQGNSA. CDR3 in DNA: TGTGCCAGCACCTCAGGGGTCTTGCCAGATACGCAGTATTTT. This encodes CASTSGVLPDTQYF.

This clonotype was recorded a few times. This sequence joins TRBV11-1 and TRBJ2-1; 7 bases fit TRBD1. The V gene end was trimmed by 2 bases and the J gene end by 0 bases; junction bases not matched to a gene: 16. The CDR3 has 20 amino acids. Germline loops: CDR1 SGHAT, CDR2 FQDESV (reference sequence). CDR3 nucleotide sequence: TGTGCCAGCAGCTTATTTCTGAACAGGGGCCGGGAAAGCTCCTACAATGAGCAGTTCTTC. Translation: CASSLFLNRGRESSYNEQFF.

This clonotype was detected only once. V usage is TRBV29-1 and J usage is TRBJ2-5, with 16 bases identical to TRBD2. The germline CDR1 and CDR2 sequences are SQVTM and ANQGSEA. The CDR3 sequence is 15 residues long. Germline trimming cut 6 bases from V and 5 bases from J; bases unmatched to any gene: 6. CDR3 protein: CSVGLAGGVRETQYF. As DNA, the CDR3 is TGCAGCGTGGGACTAGCGGGAGGGGTGCGGGAGACCCAGTACTTC.

This clonotype was found a few times. The gene calls are TRBV12-3 or TRBV12-4 and TRBJ2-7, with 12 bases lining up with TRBD2. CDR3 length: 16 residues. The V and J ends lost 6 bases and 2 bases, in that order; junction bases with no gene match: 8. The CDR3 DNA sequence: TGTGCCAGCAGCGGACTAGCGGGACTAATAACCTACGAGCAGTACTTC. This translates into CASSGLAGLITYEQYF.

This clonotype was seen at least ten times. The V call is TRBV6-5, the J call TRBJ2-1; unclear D gene. V shed 4 bases and J shed 5 bases, with 12 bases lying between them. This CDR3 has 14 residues. Germline V gene lookup returns CDR1 MNHEY and CDR2 SVGAGI. CDR3 loop: CASSFRRGDNEQFF. The CDR3 bases are TGTGCCAGCAGTTTTAGACGCGGCGACAATGAGCAGTTCTTC.

This clonotype came up a few times. DNA for the CDR3: TGCAGCGTTGAAGATCCCGGTAGGGGCGCAGATACGCAGTATTTT. It specifies CSVEDPGRGADTQYF. The rearrangement joins TRBV29-1 to TRBJ2-3; tentatively, D is TRBD1 (5 bases). This CDR3 has 15 amino acids. Germline lookup yields CDR1 SQVTM and CDR2 ANQGSEA. Deletions cut 0 bases from V and 4 bases from J, with 14 bases between.

The rearrangement links TRBV7-3 to TRBJ2-3, with 8 bases aligning to TRBD2. The CDR3 covers 16 residues. Germline values: CDR1 SGHTA, CDR2 FQGTGA. V gave up 1 base and J gave up 0 bases; unmatched junction bases: 3. In nucleotides, the CDR3 is TGTGCCAGCAGCTTAATGGCTAGCGGGAGCACAGATACGCAGTATTTT. Translating gives CASSLMASGSTDTQYF. Full variable domain (missing parts from reference TRBV7-3 and TRBJ2-3): GAGVSQTPSNKVTEKGKYVELRCDPISGHTALYWYRQSLGQGPEFLIYFQGTGAADDSGLPNDRFFAVRPEGSVSTLKIQRTERGDSAVYLCASSLMASGSTDTQYFGPGTRLTVL.

The gene calls are TRBV14 and TRBJ2-2, with no clear D. Germline-derived CDR1 and CDR2 are SGHDN and FVKESK. The CDR3 has 16 residues. Between the trimmed V and J ends, which lost 0 bases and 4 bases, there was a span of 12 bases. DNA for the CDR3: TGTGCCAGCAGCCAAGATCTTCTAGGGATCACCGGGGAGCTGTTTTTT. As protein: CASSQDLLGITGELFF. The complete variable domain, with remaining parts taken from reference TRBV14 and TRBJ2-2, reads EAGVTQFPSHSVIEKGQTVTLRCDPISGHDNLYWYRRVMGKEIKFLLHFVKESKQDESGMPNNRFLAERTGGTYSTLKVQPAELEDSGVYFCASSQDLLGITGELFFGEGSRLTVL.

V usage is TRBV28 and J usage is TRBJ1-2, with D tentatively TRBD1 (5 bases). Trimming removed 1 base from V and 5 bases from J, with 26 bases in between. Germline V gives CDR1 MDHEN, CDR2 SYDVKM. The CDR3 totals 19 residues. The CDR3 DNA reads as TGTGCCAGCAGTTTATACCCCGCTGGTAGCAGGGATGGGTCTTATGGCTACACCTTC. Its protein product is CASSLYPAGSRDGSYGYTF.

This clonotype was seen a few times. CDR3 sequence (DNA): TGCGCCAGCAGCTTCGGCAGGGGGCTTTCGAACACCGGGGAGCTGTTTTTT. Translating gives CASSFGRGLSNTGELFF. The chain recombines TRBV5-1 with TRBJ2-2, with TRBD1 matching over 8 bases. Per germline, CDR1 SGHRS and CDR2 YFSETQ. The CDR3 has 17 residues. V lost 2 bases and J lost 0; bases outside the gene matches: 6.

In its sample, this clonotype was seen a few times. The gene calls are TRBV6-2 or TRBV6-3 and TRBJ1-5; TRBD1 is a possible D gene (5 bases). The CDR3 has 15 residues. Trimming removed 5 bases from V and 4 bases from J, with 15 bases in between. The V gene's germline CDR1 is MNHEY and CDR2 SVGEGT. The CDR3 nucleotides are TGTGCCAGCAGTCAACCCCGAAGGGGAAATCAGCCCCAGCATTTT. Residues: CASSQPRRGNQPQHF.

V and J are TRBV5-6 and TRBJ2-7; D is possibly TRBD1 or TRBD2 (5 bases each). Trimming took 2 bases from V and 6 from J, leaving 15 bases between them. The CDR3 runs 14 residues. Germline CDR1 is SGHDT and CDR2 is YYEEEE. The CDR3 region has the DNA TGTGCCAGCAGCTTAGTGGTGGGACGGCCCGAGCAGTACTTC. This sequence encodes CASSLVVGRPEQYF. The entire variable domain, with the rest obtained from reference TRBV5-6 and TRBJ2-7, is as follows: DAGVTQSPTHLIKTRGQQVTLRCSPKSGHDTVSWYQQALGQGPQFIFQYYEEEERQRGNFPDRFSGHQFPNYSSELNVNALLLGDSALYLCASSLVVGRPEQYFGPGTRLTVT.